Sequencing of this T cell receptor (beta chain) was carried out in a study of T cell responses to AZD1222 COVID-19 vaccine. The assay was immunoSEQ multiplex PCR, and TCRdb's table has in-frame clones only and misses some. The repertoire includes 100,000 or so clones, approximately 90% of them detected once, and approximately 3.3% sits in the top ten. Note on this clone: Its target is not known.

V shed 0 bases and J 3 bases; nucleotides not matched to a gene: 5. CDR1 is SGHRS, CDR2 YFSETQ, per germline. The CDR3 covers 15 residues. General study findings and limits: Only a handful of people who got AZD1222 tested seropositive at baseline. Repertoire sampling happened only post peak T cell response. Possibly, clonal diversity was underestimated; donors were largely white British and included more females. Spike as a whole was targeted by vaccine-associated CD4 TCRs, dominant at 160-218 and 743-854.

This receptor was obtained from an adult in good health. The sample here was peripheral blood, taken on day 0 of AZD1222 vaccination. The chain carries TRBV5-1 and TRBJ1-2; 7 bases map to TRBD1. As DNA, the CDR3 is TGCGCCAGCAGCTTGGAAGGAGGGGGCCACTATGGCTACACCTTC. This translates into CASSLEGGGHYGYTF.